This TCR beta chain was retrieved from a study of blood T cell repertoires in COVID-19. The protocol was immunoSEQ multiplex PCR, while the TCRdb copy is restricted to in-frame clones and leaves out a portion. The top ten hold 4.5% to 5.5% of the sample, which has about 210,000 clones, about 91% seen once. CDR1 is SGHAT, CDR2 FQNNGV, per germline. V gave up 3 bases and J gave up 3 bases; unmatched junction bases: 6. This CDR3 has 15 amino acids. The sample taken for sequencing was peripheral blood. This TCR derives from a woman aged 40 to 50 with acute or convalescent COVID-19. This rearrangement joins TRBV11-2 to TRBJ1-2; TRBD1 agrees at 8 bases. CDR3 sequence reads: CASSLGQGAHYGYTF. The CDR3 region has the DNA TGTGCCAGCAGCTTGGGGCAGGGGGCTCACTATGGCTACACCTTC.